This T cell receptor beta chain was found in a study of T cell changes during pregnancy in multiple sclerosis. Assay used: immunoSEQ multiplex PCR; TCRdb lists only in-frame clones, some missing. In the table there are around 32,000 clones, 80% to 90% of which are singletons. The clonotype originates from a female donor with multiple sclerosis, enrolled in a pregnancy study. The sequences come from CD8+ T cells from peripheral blood mononuclear cells, collected in the third trimester of pregnancy.

The CDR3: CASSEGQSTEAFF. CDR3 sequence (DNA): TGTGCCAGCAGTGAAGGACAGAGCACTGAAGCTTTCTTT. This chain joins TRBV6-1 and TRBJ1-1; TRBD1 might be the D (5 bases). The CDR3 covers 13 residues. Germline V gene sequence: CDR1 MNHNS, CDR2 SASEGT. Trimming shortened V by 1 base and J by 4 bases, and 7 bases separated the two germline ends.